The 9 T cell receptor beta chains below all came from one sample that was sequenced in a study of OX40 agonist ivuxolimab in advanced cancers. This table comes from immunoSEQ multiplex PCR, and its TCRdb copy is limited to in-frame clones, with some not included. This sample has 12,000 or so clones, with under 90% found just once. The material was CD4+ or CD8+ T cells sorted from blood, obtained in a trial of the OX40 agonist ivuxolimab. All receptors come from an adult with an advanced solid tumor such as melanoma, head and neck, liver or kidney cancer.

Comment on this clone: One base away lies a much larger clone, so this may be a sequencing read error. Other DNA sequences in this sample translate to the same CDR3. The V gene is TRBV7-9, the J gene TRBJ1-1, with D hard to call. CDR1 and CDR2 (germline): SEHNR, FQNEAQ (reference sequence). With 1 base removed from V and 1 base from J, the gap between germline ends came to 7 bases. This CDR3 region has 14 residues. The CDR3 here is CASSLGGRNTEAFF. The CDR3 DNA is TGTGCCAGCAGCTTAGGAGGGAGGAACACTGAAGCTTTCTTT.

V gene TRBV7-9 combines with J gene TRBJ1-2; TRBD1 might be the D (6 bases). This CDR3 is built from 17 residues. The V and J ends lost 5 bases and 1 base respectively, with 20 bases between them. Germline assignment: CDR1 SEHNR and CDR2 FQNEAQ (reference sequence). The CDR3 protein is CASSAMGQGQNNYGYTF. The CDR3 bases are TGTGCCAGCAGCGCCATGGGGCAGGGACAAAATAACTATGGCTACACCTTC.

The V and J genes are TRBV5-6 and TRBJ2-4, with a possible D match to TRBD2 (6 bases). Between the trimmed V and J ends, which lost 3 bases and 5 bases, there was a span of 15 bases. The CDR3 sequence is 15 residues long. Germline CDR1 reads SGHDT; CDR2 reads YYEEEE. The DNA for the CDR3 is TGTGCCAGCAGCTGTCTGGGAAGGGAGGAAAACATTCAGTACTTC. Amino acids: CASSCLGREENIQYF.

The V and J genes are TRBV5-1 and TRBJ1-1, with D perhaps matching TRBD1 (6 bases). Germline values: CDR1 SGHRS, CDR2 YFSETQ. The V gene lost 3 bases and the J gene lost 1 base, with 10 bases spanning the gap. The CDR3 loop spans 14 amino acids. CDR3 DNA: TGCGCCAGCAGCTCAACAGGGTCGAACACTGAAGCTTTCTTT. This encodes CASSSTGSNTEAFF. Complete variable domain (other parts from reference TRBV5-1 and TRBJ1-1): KAGVTQTPRYLIKTRGQQVTLSCSPISGHRSVSWYQQTPGQGLQFLFEYFSETQRNKGNFPGRFSGRQFSNSRSEMNVSTLELGDSALYLCASSSTGSNTEAFFGQGTRLTVV.

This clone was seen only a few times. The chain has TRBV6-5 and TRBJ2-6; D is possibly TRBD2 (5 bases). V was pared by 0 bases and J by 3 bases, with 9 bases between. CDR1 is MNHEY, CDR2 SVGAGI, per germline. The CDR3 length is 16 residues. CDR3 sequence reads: CASSYSVGIGANVLTF. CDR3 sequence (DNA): TGTGCCAGCAGTTACTCGGTCGGGATTGGGGCCAACGTCCTGACTTTC.

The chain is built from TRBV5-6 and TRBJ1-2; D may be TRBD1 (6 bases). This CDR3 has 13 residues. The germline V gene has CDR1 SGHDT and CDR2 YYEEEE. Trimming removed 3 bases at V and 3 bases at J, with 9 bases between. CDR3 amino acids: CASSYPGDYGYTF. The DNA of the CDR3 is TGTGCCAGCAGCTATCCAGGGGACTATGGCTACACCTTC.

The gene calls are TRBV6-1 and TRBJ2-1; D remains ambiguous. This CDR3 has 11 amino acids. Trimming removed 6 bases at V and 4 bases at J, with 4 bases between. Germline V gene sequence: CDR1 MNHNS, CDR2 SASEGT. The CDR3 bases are TGTGCCAGCAGGGCTTACAATGAGCAGTTCTTC. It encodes CASRAYNEQFF.

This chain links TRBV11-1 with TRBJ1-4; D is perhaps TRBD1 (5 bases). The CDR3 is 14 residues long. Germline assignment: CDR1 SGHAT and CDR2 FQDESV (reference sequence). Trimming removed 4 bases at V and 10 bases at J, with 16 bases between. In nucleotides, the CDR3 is TGTGCCAGCAGCTCCGGACTTAGGGGCGGAAAACTGTTTTTT. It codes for CASSSGLRGGKLFF.

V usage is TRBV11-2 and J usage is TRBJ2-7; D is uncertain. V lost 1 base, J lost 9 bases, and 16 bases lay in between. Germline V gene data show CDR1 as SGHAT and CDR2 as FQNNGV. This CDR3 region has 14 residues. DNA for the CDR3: TGTGCCAGCAGCTTAGGTCTGACCGTATGGGTGCAGTACTTC. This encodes CASSLGLTVWVQYF.